This T cell receptor (beta chain) was found in a study of T-cell reconstitution after alpha-beta-depleted transplantation in children. Study-level findings and limits: At one year after transplant, newly produced T cells mostly accounted for T-cell counts and diversity.

From germline, CDR1 is SGHRS and CDR2 YFSETQ. The CDR3 loop spans 14 amino acids. As to this clonotype: No antigen is known for it. The junction differs from germline at one of its ends, possibly a read error.

The TCRbeta library incorporated unique molecular identifiers. TCRdb re-called the PCR reads through MiXCR, storing one row per CDR3 protein. The sample records roughly 570,000 distinct CDR3 sequences, roughly 30% being singletons. The J gene is TRBJ2-3, the V gene TRBV5-1; possible D gene TRBD2, 5 bases. Sequences were derived from PBMCs, sampled before TCRalphabeta/CD19-depleted stem cell transplant. This TCR was recovered from a boy younger than two with Wiskott-Aldrich syndrome, due to receive a stem cell transplant. The CDR3 protein is CASSRTGSTDTQYF. The CDR3 region has the DNA TGTGCCAGCAGCCGGACTGGGAGCACAGATACGCAGTATTTT.